The clone carrying this TCR beta chain showed up just a few times. As yet, its antigen is unknown. The CDR3 consists of 13 residues. V was pared by 5 bases and J by 10 bases, with 5 bases of the junction left unmatched. The V gene's germline CDR1 is LGHDT and CDR2 YNNKEL (reference sequence). The entry originates in a study of CD8 T cells in ankylosing spondylitis. Making the TCR beta libraries involved quantitative 5'-RACE with molecular barcodes. TCRdb fed the 5' RACE reads into MiXCR, producing one record per CDR3 protein. The sample holds about 500,000 distinct CDR3 sequences, about an eighth seen once. Study-wide results and caveats: A number of the motif variants had already been described in reactive arthritis synovial fluid and blood. Among TCR beta sequences, a motif of under ten highly homologous variants appeared characteristic of ankylosing spondylitis blood.

The rearrangement links TRBV3-1 to TRBJ2-1, with TRBD1 matching over 10 bases. The specimen sequenced was blood, either unsorted or a sorted T cell fraction (not recorded which). The receptor's source is a male donor with ankylosing spondylitis. CDR3 in DNA: TGTGCCAGCAGCAGACAGGGGGCAAGGGAGCAGTTCTTC. Its translation: CASSRQGAREQFF.